This TCR beta chain was retrieved from a study of T cell changes during pregnancy in multiple sclerosis. This table comes from immunoSEQ multiplex PCR, and its TCRdb copy is limited to in-frame clones, with some not included. The sample includes some 20,000 clones, over 70% of them seen just once. V lost 1 base to trimming and J lost 0 bases; unmatched junction nucleotides: 5. The CDR3 has 17 residues. Looked up from germline, CDR1 is LGHNA and CDR2 is YNFKEQ. This TCR was sampled from a female donor in good health, enrolled as a control in a pregnancy study. V and J are TRBV4-2 and TRBJ2-5; 10 nucleotides line up with TRBD2. This sample comprised CD8+ T cells from peripheral blood mononuclear cells, obtained after pregnancy. DNA for the CDR3: TGTGCCAGCAGCCAAGGACTAGCGGGCTTAAACCAAGAGACCCAGTACTTC. It encodes CASSQGLAGLNQETQYF.